This T cell receptor (beta chain) was recovered during a study of blood T cell repertoires in COVID-19. It was during active infection that Seattle patients were enrolled and then longitudinally followed. Produced via immunoSEQ multiplex PCR; TCRdb's table is partial and in-frame only. The sample lists over 35,000 clones; approximately 83% were seen once. This clone appeared a single time. V was trimmed by 5 bases and J by 4 bases, leaving 27 bases between them. CDR1 SEHNR and CDR2 FQNEAQ come from the germline V gene (reference sequence). The CDR3 is made up of 19 amino acids. The clonotype was recovered from a woman of 80 years or more with COVID-19, enrolled during active disease. Input material: peripheral blood. The gene calls are TRBV7-9 and TRBJ1-3; tentatively, D is TRBD1 (6 bases). In DNA, the CDR3 is TGTGCCAGCAGCCTTAACCCCCTTAGCCCCGCGGGGGCGGGAAACACCATATATTTT. Protein product: CASSLNPLSPAGAGNTIYF. The complete variable domain, with remaining parts taken from reference TRBV7-9 and TRBJ1-3, reads DTGVSQNPRHKITKRGQNVTFRCDPISEHNRLYWYRQTLGQGPEFLTYFQNEAQLEKSRLLSDRFSAERPKGSFSTLEIQRTEQGDSAMYLCASSLNPLSPAGAGNTIYFGEGSWLTVV.